This T cell receptor (beta chain) was identified in a study of T cells in localized non-small cell lung cancer. CDR3 length equals 13 residues. Germline CDR1 MDHEN, CDR2 SYDVKM. The trim removed 6 bases at V and 3 bases at J, leaving 2 bases unmatched. Assay: immunoSEQ multiplex PCR; the TCRdb copy retains only in-frame clones and omits some. The sample shows 20,000 to 30,000 clones, around nine tenths of them seen only once. The sequenced sample was peripheral blood, obtained before any cancer treatment. The chain carries TRBV28 and TRBJ1-2, with 9 bases aligning to TRBD1. The receptor's source is an older female donor with stage II squamous cell lung carcinoma. CDR3 region: CASRQGADYGYTF. CDR3 bases: TGTGCCAGCAGACAGGGGGCAGACTATGGCTACACCTTC.